These 20 T cell receptor beta chains originate from one sample sequenced in a study of OX40 agonist ivuxolimab in advanced cancers. Method: immunoSEQ multiplex PCR; TCRdb's copy keeps in-frame clones and lacks some. The data hold fewer than 35,000 clones, with roughly 90% observed a single time. The sequencing here drew on CD4+ or CD8+ T cells sorted from blood, taken in a trial of the OX40 agonist ivuxolimab. These receptors all stem from an adult with an advanced solid tumor such as melanoma, head and neck, liver or kidney cancer.

V usage is TRBV30 and J usage is TRBJ2-7, with D tentatively TRBD2 (5 bases). The CDR3 runs to 13 residues. Germline assignment: CDR1 GTSNPN and CDR2 SVGIG (reference sequence). Trimming cost V 5 bases and J 5 bases, with 16 bases left between them. CDR3 protein: CAWGVSGVNEQYF. CDR3 nucleotide sequence: TGTGCCTGGGGGGTGTCCGGGGTTAACGAGCAGTACTTC.

The chain couples TRBV14 to TRBJ2-1, with D possibly being TRBD2 (5 bases). The germline gives CDR1 SGHDN, CDR2 FVKESK. V was pared by 4 bases and J by 8 bases, with 12 bases between. This CDR3 region has 13 residues. CDR3 protein: CASSLAMADEQFF. CDR3 sequence (DNA): TGTGCCAGCAGCCTAGCGATGGCGGATGAGCAGTTCTTC.

The J gene is TRBJ2-5, the V gene TRBV7-7; D not resolved. The DNA end lines up better with TRBJ2-7; the J call may be wrong. CDR3 length: 15 residues. Per germline, CDR1 SSHAT and CDR2 FNYEAQ (reference sequence). The CDR3 coding sequence is TGTGCCAGCAGCTTAGGGGCCAGCCCTGGGGACGAGCAGTACTTC. Protein product: CASSLGASPGDEQYF.

This clone was recorded only once. This chain uses TRBV27 with TRBJ2-2; D is ambiguous. The CDR3 runs to 13 residues. V was shortened by 0 bases and J by 6 bases, with 5 bases between the two germline ends. From germline, CDR1 is MNHEY and CDR2 SMNVEV (reference sequence). The CDR3 is CASSLSYAGELFF. The CDR3, as DNA: TGTGCCAGCAGTTTATCGTATGCCGGGGAGCTGTTTTTT.

The gene calls are TRBV14 and TRBJ1-1, with a possible D match to TRBD1 (5 bases). This CDR3 contains 14 residues. Trimming took off 1 base at V and 4 bases at J, with 10 bases between the two ends. Germline V gives CDR1 SGHDN, CDR2 FVKESK. CDR3 residues: CASSQGATGTEAFF. The CDR3 region has the DNA TGTGCCAGCAGCCAAGGGGCTACAGGCACTGAAGCTTTCTTT.

The gene calls are TRBV28 and TRBJ2-1; the D gene could be TRBD1 or TRBD2 (6 bases each). Trimming removed 5 bases from V and 6 bases from J, with 17 bases in between. CDR1 is MDHEN and CDR2 is SYDVKM in the germline V gene. The CDR3 loop spans 15 amino acids. CDR3: CASSSRGSGINEQFF. The CDR3 coding sequence is TGTGCCAGCAGTAGCAGGGGTAGCGGTATCAATGAGCAGTTCTTC.

The CDR3 DNA follows: TGTGCCAGCAGTCGAAACACGCAATCTAATGAAAAACTGTTTTTT. This encodes CASSRNTQSNEKLFF. V gene TRBV6-5 combines with J gene TRBJ1-4; no definite D call. The ends were cut back, 5 bases at V and 3 bases at J, with 13 bases in the middle. Germline values: CDR1 MNHEY, CDR2 SVGAGI. The CDR3 has 15 residues.

The chain is built from TRBV11-2 and TRBJ2-2; TRBD2 aligns across 10 bases. Germline V CDR1 and CDR2: SGHAT, FQNNGV. The J segment lost 3 bases and the V segment lost 5 bases, leaving 6 bases of the junction unmatched. The CDR3 spans 16 residues. The CDR3 is CASSKEAGGYTGELFF. The DNA for the CDR3 is TGTGCCAGCAGCAAAGAAGCGGGGGGGTACACCGGGGAGCTGTTTTTT.

The rearrangement links TRBV10-3 to TRBJ2-7, with 8 bases that match TRBD2. The V and J ends lost 6 bases and 3 bases, in that order; junction bases with no gene match: 1. The CDR3 has 12 residues. From germline, CDR1 is ENHRY and CDR2 SYGVKD. CDR3 nucleotide sequence: TGTGCCATCAGCCGGGGGGGCTACGAGCAGTACTTC. As protein: CAISRGGYEQYF.

The chain links TRBV4-2 to TRBJ1-1, with D tentatively TRBD1 (5 bases). Germline V gene lookup returns CDR1 LGHNA and CDR2 YNFKEQ. V shed 5 bases and J shed 3 bases, with 10 bases lying between them. This CDR3 is 13 amino acids long. The CDR3 DNA is TGTGCCAGCAGCAGGCCGGGGGACACTGAAGCTTTCTTT. Amino acid sequence: CASSRPGDTEAFF.

This clone was seen a single time. The CDR3 here is CASSVSDRGGNEQFF. CDR3 bases: TGTGCCAGCAGCGTATCCGACAGGGGGGGAAATGAGCAGTTCTTC. V usage is TRBV9 and J usage is TRBJ2-1; TRBD1 matches 9 bases. Germline assignment: CDR1 SGDLS and CDR2 YYNGEE. The trim removed 1 base at V and 7 bases at J, leaving 6 bases unmatched. CDR3 size: 15 residues.

V gene TRBV6-5 combines with J gene TRBJ2-7; unclear D gene. The CDR3 loop spans 13 amino acids. V shed 5 bases and J shed 5 bases, with 13 bases lying between them. Germline V gene data show CDR1 as MNHEY and CDR2 as SVGAGI. The CDR3 loop is CASSEETQDEQYF. CDR3 in DNA: TGTGCCAGCAGTGAAGAAACCCAGGACGAGCAGTACTTC.

The V call is TRBV5-4, the J call TRBJ2-7; TRBD2 is a possible D gene (5 bases). In germline, CDR1 is SGHNT, CDR2 YYREEE (reference sequence). The V gene lost 1 base and the J gene lost 5 bases, with 19 bases spanning the gap. CDR3 length equals 16 residues. The chain's CDR3 is CASSLSPPGEMNEQYF. The CDR3 DNA reads TGTGCCAGCAGCTTGTCTCCACCCGGGGAGATGAACGAGCAGTACTTC.

This rearrangement joins TRBV5-2 to TRBJ1-2. TRBV5-2 constitutes a pseudogene. The CDR3 totals 14 residues. This CDR3 reads CASSQDLTNYGYTF. The DNA of the CDR3 is TGCGCCAGCAGCCAAGACCTCACTAACTATGGCTACACCTTC.

The count of this clone is one. This sequence joins TRBV2 and TRBJ2-2, with D possibly matching TRBD2 (5 bases). The length of the CDR3 is 16 residues. V shed 1 base and J shed 1 base, with 10 bases lying between them. Germline V gene data show CDR1 as SNHLY and CDR2 as FYNNEI. CDR3 region: CASSEDGLRNTGELFF. DNA for the CDR3: TGTGCCAGCAGTGAAGATGGACTGCGGAACACCGGGGAGCTGTTTTTT.

The rearrangement uses TRBV9 and TRBJ1-2, with D hard to call. The CDR3 extends over 12 amino acids. The germline gives CDR1 SGDLS, CDR2 YYNGEE. V was clipped by 3 bases and J by 5 bases, with 8 bases between them. CDR3 region: CASSDWEYGYTF. The CDR3 coding sequence is TGTGCCAGCAGCGACTGGGAGTATGGCTACACCTTC.

CDR3 nucleotides: TGCGCCAGCAGCTTTTGGGATCAGAACACTGAAGCTTTCTTT. As protein: CASSFWDQNTEAFF. This chain uses TRBV5-1 with TRBJ1-1; D gene unclear. Trimming took off 2 bases at V and 1 base at J, with 9 bases between the two ends. Germline CDR1 is SGHRS and CDR2 is YFSETQ. This CDR3 region has 14 residues.

The chain has TRBV29-1 and TRBJ2-3, with TRBD1 matching 12 bases. Per the germline V gene, CDR1 is SQVTM and CDR2 is ANQGSEA. The CDR3 consists of 15 residues. V shed 8 bases, J shed 6 bases, and the junction held 12 bases outside the gene matches. The CDR3 loop is CSTQGQGASVDTQYF. The CDR3 DNA reads as TGCAGCACTCAGGGACAGGGGGCGTCCGTGGATACGCAGTATTTT.

The CDR3 sequence is CASSWGTGSSYEQYF. The CDR3 nucleotides are TGCGCCAGCAGCTGGGGGACAGGGAGCTCCTACGAGCAGTACTTC. V usage is TRBV5-1 and J usage is TRBJ2-7; 9 nucleotides align to TRBD1. The V gene's germline CDR1 is SGHRS and CDR2 YFSETQ. CDR3 length equals 15 residues. With 3 bases clipped from V and 0 bases from J, the junction kept 4 bases outside the gene matches.

The CDR3 nucleotides are TGCAGCGTAGGCAGGGCCAACACCGGGGAGCTGTTTTTT. Its protein is CSVGRANTGELFF. V and J are TRBV29-1 and TRBJ2-2; D perhaps matches TRBD1 (5 bases). V was pared by 6 bases and J by 2 bases, with 10 bases between. The CDR3 extends over 13 amino acids. Germline V gene lookup returns CDR1 SQVTM and CDR2 ANQGSEA.